The next 11 T cell receptor beta chains were all read from a single sample in a study of CD8 T cells in Susac syndrome. Reverse transcription of roughly 0.45 to 1 ug RNA used random hexamers. One entry per CDR3 protein results from TCRdb running MiXCR on the immunoSEQ multiplex PCR reads. The sample includes about 66,000 distinct CDR3 sequences, just under 95% of them seen just once. Sequenced sample: CD8+ T cells from PBMCs. All receptors come from a human donor with multiple sclerosis.

This chain links TRBV28 with TRBJ2-3; D remains ambiguous. Germline V CDR1 and CDR2: MDHEN, SYDVKM. V lost 2 bases and J lost 2, with 11 bases in between. This CDR3 spans 15 amino acids. The CDR3 nucleotides are TGTGCCAGCAGTTTAGTACGGATGCTCACAGATACGCAGTATTTT. It specifies CASSLVRMLTDTQYF. Looking up the rest from reference TRBV28 and TRBJ2-3 gives the full variable domain: DVKVTQSSRYLVKRTGEKVFLECVQDMDHENMFWYRQDPGLGLRLIYFSYDVKMKEKGDIPEGYSVSREKKERFSLILESASTNQTSMYLCASSLVRMLTDTQYFGPGTRLTVL.

This clonotype was seen once. The chain is built from TRBV12-3 or TRBV12-4 and TRBJ2-7, with 7 bases fitting TRBD1. V lost 6 bases, J lost 2 bases, and 7 bases stayed unmatched. The CDR3 sequence is 14 residues long. In DNA, the CDR3 is TGTGCCAGCAGGCAAGAACAGGGGACCTACGAGCAGTACTTC. It specifies CASRQEQGTYEQYF.

This rearrangement joins TRBV2 to TRBJ2-7; D may be TRBD1 (6 bases). V lost 2 bases and J lost 1, with 9 bases in between. This CDR3 comprises 14 residues. CDR1 is SNHLY and CDR2 is FYNNEI in the germline V gene. Here the CDR3 reads CASSELGGSYEQYF. The CDR3 DNA reads TGTGCCAGCAGTGAACTAGGGGGATCCTACGAGCAGTACTTC.

V gene TRBV20-1 combines with J gene TRBJ2-3, with D unresolved. The CDR3 has 13 amino acids. The V and J ends lost 4 bases and 2 bases respectively, with 10 bases between them. CDR1 and CDR2 (germline): DFQATT, SNEGSKA (reference sequence). This CDR3 reads CSAKSINTDTQYF. Written as DNA, the CDR3 is TGCAGTGCTAAATCGATAAACACAGATACGCAGTATTTT.

J is TRBJ2-1 and V is TRBV24-1, with D tentatively TRBD2 (6 bases). Trimming left V 5 bases short and J 4 bases short, with 11 bases between. Looked up from germline, CDR1 is KGHDR and CDR2 is SFDVKD. The CDR3 consists of 14 residues. As DNA, the CDR3 is TGTGCCACCAGTGTTGGGGACTCTTACAATGAGCAGTTCTTC. Its translation is CATSVGDSYNEQFF.

This sequence joins TRBV19 and TRBJ1-1; unclear D gene. Germline loops: CDR1 LNHDA, CDR2 SQIVND (reference sequence). Trimming removed 4 bases at V and 4 bases at J, with 10 bases between. The CDR3 is made up of 13 amino acids. The CDR3 here is CASSNGLGTEAFF. CDR3 in DNA: TGTGCCAGTAGTAATGGACTTGGCACTGAAGCTTTCTTT.

The rearrangement links TRBV4-1 to TRBJ2-7; unclear D gene. The CDR3 runs to 13 residues. From germline, CDR1 is MGHRA and CDR2 YSYEKL. Trimming removed 3 bases at V and 3 bases at J, with 9 bases between. Here the CDR3 DNA reads TGCGCCAGCAGCCACGGCAGTTACTACGAGCAGTACTTC. It encodes CASSHGSYYEQYF.

The chain joins TRBV15 to TRBJ2-7, with a possible D match to TRBD1 (5 bases). CDR3 length equals 13 residues. CDR1 and CDR2 (germline): LNHNV, YYDKDF (reference sequence). The V end was cut by 0 bases, the J end by 6 bases, with 9 bases between. The CDR3 spells CATSRDQGGEQYF. The CDR3 nucleotides read TGTGCCACCAGCAGAGATCAGGGTGGCGAGCAGTACTTC.

In its sample, this clonotype was seen once. The CDR3 DNA reads as TGTGCCAGTAGTGTAGCCCTCGGGACAGGGGTCGAGCAGTACTTC. Protein product: CASSVALGTGVEQYF. The V call is TRBV19, the J call TRBJ2-7, with 10 bases lining up with TRBD1. The germline CDR1 and CDR2 sequences are LNHDA and SQIVND (reference sequence). There are 15 residues in the CDR3. J was trimmed by 6 bases and V by 5 bases; bases with no gene match: 10.

V is TRBV27 and J is TRBJ2-7; a weak D match, TRBD1 (5 bases). The CDR3 covers 13 residues. Germline CDR1 MNHEY, CDR2 SMNVEV (reference sequence). The V gene lost 6 bases and the J gene lost 0 bases, with 9 bases spanning the gap. CDR3 sequence: CASSPTDSYEQYF. CDR3 in DNA: TGTGCCAGCAGCCCGACAGACTCCTACGAGCAGTACTTC.

The V call is TRBV7-3, the J call TRBJ2-7; 8 nucleotides line up with TRBD1. The V segment lost 1 base and the J segment 6 bases; nucleotides outside the gene matches: 5. Germline lookup yields CDR1 SGHTA and CDR2 FQGTGA. The length of the CDR3 is 14 residues. The CDR3 bases are TGTGCCAGCAGCTTAATGGCAGGGGGCGGCGAGCAGTACTTC. Protein product: CASSLMAGGGEQYF.